The present T cell receptor delta chain was sequenced within a study of γδ T cells in repeated Plasmodium falciparum infection. Whole-study findings and limits: Repeated controlled infections reportedly drove waves of new clonotype selection in Vdelta2-negative, mostly Vdelta1+, gammadelta repertoires.

TCRdb reapplied CATT to the multiplex PCR reads. The data show tens of thousands of delta-chain clones, 1.6% seen once. CDR1 and CDR2 from the germline V gene are GEAIGNYY and EKD. The ends were cut back, 3 bases at V and 0 bases at J, with 31 bases in the middle. This CDR3 region has 21 residues. As for this clone: Its antigen is unidentified. The protein recorded in TCRdb matches a much larger clone and deviates from this DNA's translation at residue 13, suggesting a read error; the protein here is obtained by translating the DNA.

Vgamma9/Vdelta2+ and Vdelta2-negative gammadelta T cells were flow-sorted from PBMC for bulk sequencing. The sequenced sample consisted of gamma-delta T cells from blood. The gene calls are TRDV2 and TRDJ1, with D maybe TRDD3 (6 bases). TCRdb leaves out the J gene; it was filled in here by matching the DNA to germline. The sequence derives from a pool of human donors (malaria-infected and uninfected, not separated). CDR3 in amino acids: CACDPIPRTGQGMRYTDKLIF. CDR3 bases: TGTGCCTGTGACCCGATCCCCCGTACTGGTCAGGGGATGCGGTACACCGATAAACTCATCTTT.